This TCR beta chain was found in a study of T cell repertoires in aging, cancer and after chemotherapy. Study overall: Donor ages fell into six groups from 30 or younger up to 70 or older. Over several months to years, re-sampled healthy donor repertoires clearly shared clones. Roughly 9.3 million TCR reads made up the full dataset.

Germline values: CDR1 MNHEY, CDR2 SVGAGI. The CDR3 contains 15 residues. V was clipped by 0 bases and J by 12 bases; unmatched bases: 12. A mixed TRB-A/B primer pool amplified rearranged TRB by multiplex touch-down PCR. TCRdb analysed the multiplex PCR reads with MiXCR anew, one entry per CDR3 protein. The table shows about 12,000 distinct CDR3 sequences, with approximately 30% occurring only once. The template was genomic DNA from peripheral blood, not RNA. The receptor was derived from a human donor in good health. The donor label of this sample is uncertain. Sequenced material: blood. The V gene is TRBV6-5, the J gene TRBJ1-2; 8 bases map to TRBD1. CDR3: CASSYSGQGSSDHTF. CDR3 coding DNA: TGTGCCAGCAGTTACTCCGGACAGGGAAGTTCTGATCACACCTTC.